A single T cell receptor beta chain is shown here with its context. Its antigen remains unidentified. No quality values exist for individual bases; no much larger clone is one base distant. The CDR3 numbers 15 residues from cysteine through phenylalanine. The entry retains the CDR3 DNA only, 45 bases that are in frame from base 1. The CDR3 regions of human TCRbeta chains were subjected to immunosequencing. The authors' analysis ran thus. Repertoire TCRs were matched against a reference library of SARS-CoV-2-specific TCRs generated with the MIRA antigen-specificity platform. Breadth meant the fraction of unique TCRs that were SARS-CoV-2-associated, whereas depth meant the fraction of total T cells that were SARS-CoV-2-associated. Using the MIRA data, every spike-specific TCR was mapped to the spike region that the TCR reacted to and assigned to either a CD4 or a CD8 class. Log10-transformed breadth and depth values were compared by one-way ANOVA with Sidak's multiple comparisons tests. The table was pulled from immuneACCESS by TCRdb, which kept in-frame rearrangements only. Such tables lose some clones; where checked, under half of the loss comes from unresolved V genes, and the rest has no known cause. D and trimming were read from the DNA, whereas the V and J calls and clone size are those reported in that table. The sample data list around 160,000 clones, and 92% of these were observed just once. The top ten clonotypes cover 1% to 1.5% of the sample.

The time point label corresponds to: about 28 days (+/-7) after the second vaccine dose. AZD1222 recipients whose second dose came at about 4 weeks and those whose second dose came at about 12 weeks were combined into one group, since spike-specific TCR depth and breadth did not differ between the two schedules. The vaccinee samples were drawn from two UK trials, COV001 and COV002, one of which was a single-blind randomized controlled phase 2/3 trial testing AZD1222 (ChAdOx1 nCoV-19) in healthy adults. For TCRbeta chain sequencing, PBMC samples were collected from trial participants at day 0 and at day 28 after the second dose. The entry originates in a study of T cell responses to AZD1222 COVID-19 vaccine (dated by TCRdb to 2020 to 2023). Concerning the study at large: TCR sequencing was performed for about 250 trial participants, of whom about 200 were given two doses of AZD1222 and around 26 were given two doses of MenACWY control vaccine. Trial participants were enrolled by age into subgroups of 18-55, 56-69 and 70-plus years, and around 140, 26 and 57 TCR-sequenced participants, respectively, were included in these subgroups. General conclusions and limits of the study: Most participants were white British and females outnumbered males, and the authors suggested that clonal diversity may have been underestimated. Conclusions about previously exposed vaccinees were limited because only a handful of AZD1222 recipients were SARS-CoV-2 seropositive at baseline. The 56-69-year group was small, and its depth increase did not reach significance, likely because of low power. The vaccine-associated CD4 TCRs covered the entire spike protein, and the dominant responses fell in regions 160-218 and 743-854. Epitopes outside the regions mutated in the B.1.351 and B.1.1.7 variants were reportedly recognized by nearly half of the unique spike-specific TCRs. After two AZD1222 doses, spike-specific TCR breadth and depth were significantly higher than at day 0 and than in MenACWY recipients. No day 14 peak-response samples were available, so repertoires were characterized only after the peak T cell response.

The TCR originated in an adult who received the AZD1222 COVID-19 vaccine. The specimen comprised peripheral blood, sampled 28 days after the second AZD1222 dose. This sequence uses TRBV21-1 and TRBJ1-1; the table's D call TRBD1 went unverified against the DNA. TRBV21-1 is shown as a pseudogene. The sequence in DNA is TGTGCCAGCAGCGGGGGTGACAGGGTGGTCGCTGAAGCTTTCTTT. Protein translation: CASSGGDRVVAEAFF.